These 28 T cell receptor beta chains were sequenced from one sample in a study of T cells in Graves' hyperthyroidism and ophthalmopathy. Template material for amplifying TCR beta CDR3 regions consisted of RNA transcripts. First-round RT-PCR targeting the TCR CDR3 was performed with the HTBI primer set. Each CDR3 protein gets one entry after TCRdb re-called the multiplex PCR reads with MiXCR. There are more than 550,000 distinct CDR3 sequences in the sample; 18% occur only once, and over 15% lies in the top ten. Specimen: blood. These receptors were taken from a woman aged 45-59 years with Graves' hyperthyroidism that later progressed to Graves' ophthalmopathy.

This rearrangement joins TRBV24-1 to TRBJ2-2; D unclear. V was clipped by 0 bases and J by 1 base, with 5 bases between them. From germline, CDR1 is KGHDR and CDR2 SFDVKD. The CDR3 loop spans 15 amino acids. The CDR3 DNA reads TGTGCCACCAGTGATTTGGTCAAGAACACCGGGGAGCTGTTTTTT. This encodes CATSDLVKNTGELFF.

This clonotype was counted at least ten times. The genes are TRBV5-1 and TRBJ2-1; D unresolved. The CDR3 contains 13 residues. V dropped 1 base and J dropped 6 bases, with 8 bases sitting between them. CDR1 and CDR2 (germline): SGHRS, YFSETQ. CDR3 bases: TGCGCCAGCAGCTTGAGCCTACCCAATGAGCAGTTCTTC. Protein sequence: CASSLSLPNEQFF.

The chain uses TRBV27 and TRBJ1-3; D not resolved. The CDR3 totals 15 residues. V lost 5 bases, J lost 4 bases, and 15 bases lay in between. Germline values: CDR1 MNHEY, CDR2 SMNVEV (reference sequence). The CDR3 DNA follows: TGTGCCAGCAGTACTGTCGACGGTCCGGGAAACACCATATATTTT. As protein: CASSTVDGPGNTIYF.

The V and J genes are TRBV20-1 and TRBJ1-3; D is undetermined. CDR1 is DFQATT and CDR2 is SNEGSKA in the germline V gene (reference sequence). CDR3 length: 15 residues. With 0 bases removed from V and 0 bases from J, the gap between germline ends came to 9 bases. This CDR3 is CSARETYYSGNTIYF. CDR3 bases: TGCAGTGCTAGAGAGACTTATTACTCTGGAAACACCATATATTTT.

A word on this clonotype: Just one base apart from a much larger clone, this may be a read error. The chain has TRBV11-2 and TRBJ2-3; D is undetermined. The CDR3 is made up of 13 amino acids. Between the trimmed V and J ends, which lost 3 bases and 0 bases, there was a span of 4 bases. Germline lookup yields CDR1 SGHAT and CDR2 FQNNGV. CDR3 sequence: CASSFYSTDTQYF. Here the CDR3 DNA reads TGTGCCAGCAGCTTCTACAGCACAGATACGCAGTATTTT.

This clonotype was seen a few times. This chain links TRBV6-2 or TRBV6-3 with TRBJ1-1, with D perhaps TRBD1 (6 bases). The CDR3 has 14 residues. CDR1 and CDR2 from the germline V gene are MNHEY and SVGEGT. V was clipped by 3 bases and J by 4 bases, with 12 bases between them. DNA for the CDR3: TGTGCCAGCAGTTATCTACAGGGAAGCACTGAAGCTTTCTTT. Its translation: CASSYLQGSTEAFF.

This clonotype was seen more than once but under ten times. This chain joins TRBV19 and TRBJ1-1, with D uncertain. The CDR3 is 13 residues long. Germline CDR1 is LNHDA and CDR2 is SQIVND (reference sequence). V lost 1 base and J 11 bases, leaving 14 bases between the germline ends. Here the CDR3 reads CASSIVRDSVAFF. The CDR3 nucleotides are TGTGCCAGTAGTATAGTAAGGGATTCAGTCGCTTTCTTT.

This clonotype was seen ten or more times. The chain uses TRBV7-9 and TRBJ2-1; the D gene is possibly TRBD2 (7 bases). There are 15 residues in the CDR3. V dropped 1 base and J dropped 6 bases, with 13 bases sitting between them. Germline V gene sequence: CDR1 SEHNR, CDR2 FQNEAQ (reference sequence). This CDR3 is CASSLGGGGFNEQFF. The CDR3 nucleotides are TGTGCCAGCAGCTTAGGAGGGGGGGGCTTCAATGAGCAGTTCTTC.

This clonotype was observed at least ten times. The chain couples TRBV11-2 to TRBJ1-1, with D unclear. Germline V lookup: CDR1 SGHAT, CDR2 FQNNGV. The CDR3 extends over 14 amino acids. Trimming stripped 2 bases from V and 1 base from J, with 8 bases between. The CDR3 DNA is TGTGCCAGCAGCTTACGGGTGGGGAACACTGAAGCTTTCTTT. Amino acids: CASSLRVGNTEAFF.

This clonotype occurred a few times. The rearrangement joins TRBV19 to TRBJ1-5; D ambiguous. V lost 5 bases and J 1 base, leaving 12 bases between the germline ends. CDR3 length: 15 residues. Per germline, CDR1 LNHDA and CDR2 SQIVND (reference sequence). The CDR3: CASSLFYSSNQPQHF. The CDR3 coding sequence is TGTGCCAGTAGTCTATTTTACAGCAGCAATCAGCCCCAGCATTTT. The full variable domain, with the rest looked up from reference TRBV19 and TRBJ1-5, is DGGITQSPKYLFRKEGQNVTLSCEQNLNHDAMYWYRQDPGQGLRLIYYSQIVNDFQKGDIAEGYSVSREKKESFPLTVTSAQKNPTAFYLCASSLFYSSNQPQHFGDGTRLSIL.

This clonotype has only a few counts. This chain connects TRBV5-4 to TRBJ1-1; D uncertain. CDR1 is SGHNT, CDR2 YYREEE, per germline (reference sequence). The CDR3 loop spans 15 amino acids. V was trimmed by 4 bases and J by 2 bases, leaving 15 bases between them. The DNA for the CDR3 is TGTGCCAGCAGCCCCGGCCGGCGGGATAACACTGAAGCTTTCTTT. It encodes CASSPGRRDNTEAFF.

This clonotype was seen at least ten times. The chain couples TRBV3-1 to TRBJ1-2, with D possibly being TRBD1 (5 bases). The CDR3 runs 15 residues. The V gene lost 4 bases and the J gene lost 0 bases, with 12 bases spanning the gap. Looked up from germline, CDR1 is LGHDT and CDR2 is YNNKEL (reference sequence). In DNA form, the CDR3 reads TGTGCCAGCAGCCTCAACAGAGGGGCTAACTATGGCTACACCTTC. Its translation: CASSLNRGANYGYTF. Variable domain in full (rest from reference TRBV3-1 and TRBJ1-2): DTAVSQTPKYLVTQMGNDKSIKCEQNLGHDTMYWYKQDSKKFLKIMFSYNNKELIINETVPNRFSPKSPDKAHLNLHINSLELGDSAVYFCASSLNRGANYGYTFGSGTRLTVV.

This clonotype was seen many times. This chain uses TRBV7-2 with TRBJ2-1; D is possibly TRBD1 (6 bases). Germline V gene sequence: CDR1 SGHTA, CDR2 FQGNSA. This CDR3 region has 16 residues. The ends were cut back, 2 bases at V and 4 bases at J, with 15 bases in the middle. CDR3 region: CASSLIGQGLYNEQFF. CDR3 nucleotide sequence: TGTGCCAGCAGCTTAATTGGGCAGGGGCTATACAATGAGCAGTTCTTC.

This chain connects TRBV28 to TRBJ2-7; maybe TRBD1 (5 bases). Trimming pared 7 bases from V and 1 base from J, leaving 14 bases between. Germline CDR1 reads MDHEN; CDR2 reads SYDVKM. The CDR3 has 14 residues. DNA of the CDR3: TGTGCCAGCACCGATGCTCAGGGATCCTACGAGCAGTACTTC. It encodes CASTDAQGSYEQYF.

This clonotype was seen repeatedly, ten times or more. The chain uses TRBV20-1 and TRBJ2-2; no firm D call. V shed 6 bases and J shed 9 bases, with 23 bases lying between them. The V gene's germline CDR1 is DFQATT and CDR2 SNEGSKA (reference sequence). The CDR3 contains 15 residues. The CDR3 sequence is CSATPGLKNAWELFF. The CDR3 coding sequence is TGCAGTGCCACCCCCGGGCTAAAGAATGCCTGGGAGCTGTTTTTT.

This clonotype was counted a few times. The rearrangement joins TRBV25-1 to TRBJ1-6, with D tentatively TRBD1 (5 bases). The CDR3 extends over 15 amino acids. V was trimmed by 1 base and J by 9 bases, leaving 13 bases between them. The germline CDR1 and CDR2 sequences are MGHDK and SYGVNS. Here the CDR3 reads CASSESSGQGSPLHF. For the CDR3, the DNA is TGTGCCAGCAGTGAATCCTCCGGGCAGGGTTCACCCCTCCACTTT.

The J gene is TRBJ2-5, the V gene TRBV2; TRBD2 might be the D (5 bases). V gave up 2 bases and J gave up 3 bases, with 13 bases separating them. Germline values: CDR1 SNHLY, CDR2 FYNNEI. The CDR3 runs 15 residues. The CDR3 region is CASSESRLREETQYF. The DNA of the CDR3 is TGTGCCAGCAGTGAATCCAGACTAAGGGAAGAGACCCAGTACTTC.

This clonotype has a handful of counts. V gene TRBV5-6 combines with J gene TRBJ2-3; a weak D match, TRBD2 (5 bases). From germline, CDR1 is SGHDT and CDR2 YYEEEE. Trimming pared 0 bases from V and 4 bases from J, leaving 9 bases between. CDR3 length: 14 amino acids. The CDR3 here is CASSLALAPDTQYF. CDR3 nucleotide sequence: TGTGCCAGCAGCTTGGCCCTAGCTCCAGATACGCAGTATTTT.

This clonotype was picked up a small number of times. The chain's CDR3 is CASSPTSGGPWYF. CDR3 nucleotides: TGTGCCAGCAGCCCGACTAGCGGGGGGCCCTGGTACTTC. The gene calls are TRBV5-4 and TRBJ2-5, with 13 positions matching TRBD2. The CDR3 runs 13 residues. CDR1 SGHNT and CDR2 YYREEE come from the germline V gene (reference sequence). V lost 4 bases to trimming and J lost 13 bases; unmatched junction nucleotides: 7.

This clonotype has at least ten counts. V gene TRBV6-2 or TRBV6-3 combines with J gene TRBJ2-1; 7 positions agree with TRBD1. Trimming took 6 bases from V and 3 from J; bases not matched to a gene: 8. The V gene's germline CDR1 is MNHEY and CDR2 SVGEGT. This CDR3 comprises 15 residues. The CDR3 DNA reads as TGTGCCAGCAGAGATGGACAGGTTGGCTACAATGAGCAGTTCTTC. As protein: CASRDGQVGYNEQFF.

The sample holds a few counts of this clonotype. One end of the junction does not line up with germline, which may come from a read error. The V call is TRBV18, the J call TRBJ1-5; 8 positions match TRBD1. Germline assignment: CDR1 KGHSH and CDR2 LQKENI. The CDR3 loop spans 15 amino acids. The DNA for the CDR3 is TGTGCCAGCTCACCAAGGACAGGGAAAAATCAGCCCCGGCATTTT. This encodes CASSPRTGKNQPRHF.

V and J are TRBV4-2 and TRBJ1-1; D is possibly TRBD1 (6 bases). The CDR3 consists of 14 residues. Germline V gene sequence: CDR1 LGHNA, CDR2 YNFKEQ. Trimming removed 0 bases at V and 10 bases at J, with 15 bases between. In DNA, the CDR3 is TGTGCCAGCAGCCAAGATGGGGGGGCTGGTGGAGCTTTCTTT. As protein: CASSQDGGAGGAFF.

This clonotype was found a few times. The chain employs TRBV12-3 or TRBV12-4 and TRBJ1-4, with TRBD1 as a possible D gene (5 bases). The length of the CDR3 is 14 residues. V was pared by 6 bases and J by 5 bases, with 13 bases between. The CDR3 sequence is CASRPDGANEKLFF. DNA for the CDR3: TGTGCCAGCAGACCCGACGGGGCGAATGAAAAACTGTTTTTT.

This clonotype was seen at least ten times. The gene calls are TRBV9 and TRBJ2-5, with D possibly TRBD1 on 6 matching bases. CDR3 length: 15 residues. The ends were cut back, 2 bases at V and 5 bases at J, with 16 bases in the middle. Germline V gene lookup returns CDR1 SGDLS and CDR2 YYNGEE. The CDR3 DNA reads TGTGCCAGCAGCGTCCGGACAGACTTAAGGGAGACCCAGTACTTC. It codes for CASSVRTDLRETQYF.

The chain employs TRBV5-8 and TRBJ1-4; D is ambiguous. Germline V gene lookup returns CDR1 SGHTS and CDR2 YDEGEE. CDR3 size: 14 residues. The V end was cut by 7 bases, the J end by 0 bases, with 10 bases between. The CDR3 loop reads CASPPRATNEKLFF. CDR3 nucleotide sequence: TGTGCCAGCCCACCCCGAGCAACTAATGAAAAACTGTTTTTT.

In its sample, this clonotype was seen many times. The genes are TRBV7-8 and TRBJ1-1, with D maybe TRBD1 (5 bases). The CDR3 spans 15 residues. The germline CDR1 and CDR2 sequences are SGHVS and FQNEAQ. V gave up 5 bases and J gave up 6 bases, with 19 bases separating them. The CDR3 coding sequence is TGTGCCAGCAGCGATCCTGGGGGGGTTAGGGCTGAAGCTTTCTTT. It specifies CASSDPGGVRAEAFF.

This clonotype was seen only a few times. V usage is TRBV2 and J usage is TRBJ2-7; D is unresolved. V shed 2 bases and J shed 2 bases, with 10 bases lying between them. Germline CDR1 and CDR2: SNHLY and FYNNEI. The CDR3 is 14 amino acids. CDR3 nucleotide sequence: TGTGCCAGCAGTGAATTGGGTAGCCCCTACGAGCAGTACTTC. Its protein product is CASSELGSPYEQYF.

The table lists this clonotype with a few counts. V gene TRBV5-1 combines with J gene TRBJ2-1, with TRBD2 as a possible D gene (6 bases). V was shortened by 4 bases and J by 4 bases, with 12 bases between the two germline ends. The germline V gene has CDR1 SGHRS and CDR2 YFSETQ. The CDR3 runs to 14 residues. CDR3 residues: CASSVSGLYNEQFF. DNA of the CDR3: TGCGCCAGCAGCGTTAGCGGTCTGTACAATGAGCAGTTCTTC.